A single sample is the source of the 27 T cell receptor beta chains below, sequenced in a study of blood T cells in healthy people across ages. A second PCR, run for about 7 to 11 cycles, used a sample-barcoded 5' primer plus a J-beta primer mix. TCRdb recomputed calls from the 5' RACE reads with MiXCR, one row per CDR3 protein. Seen here are some 1,800,000 distinct CDR3 sequences, around 42% observed once, and the top ten hold more than 20%. Sequenced: blood. The source is a human donor in good health.

A few counts support this clonotype. The rearrangement joins TRBV20-1 to TRBJ1-4; D may be TRBD1 (5 bases). CDR1 DFQATT and CDR2 SNEGSKA come from the germline V gene (reference sequence). Trimming pared 7 bases from V and 3 bases from J, leaving 12 bases between. The CDR3 totals 13 residues. CDR3 in DNA: TGCAGTGGTCGGCGACAGCCTAATGAAAAACTGTTTTTT. This translates into CSGRRQPNEKLFF.

The chain uses TRBV6-1 and TRBJ2-5, with 11 bases lining up with TRBD2. V gave up 3 bases and J gave up 1 base; unmatched junction bases: 7. Germline V CDR1 and CDR2: MNHNS, SASEGT. The CDR3 extends over 17 amino acids. CDR3 loop: CASSDVLAGDPQETQYF. The CDR3 DNA sequence: TGTGCCAGCAGTGACGTACTAGCGGGGGACCCCCAAGAGACCCAGTACTTC.

The chain combines TRBV4-3 with TRBJ1-2, with D possibly being TRBD1 (6 bases). The V end lost 5 bases, the J end lost 6 bases, and 16 bases lay between the germline ends. The CDR3 is made up of 14 amino acids. CDR1 LGHNA and CDR2 YSLEER come from the germline V gene. CDR3 sequence: CASSFLTGSDGYTF. The CDR3 DNA is TGCGCCAGCAGCTTCCTGACAGGATCCGATGGCTACACCTTC.

This sequence joins TRBV7-8 and TRBJ1-6; TRBD1 might be the D (6 bases). There are 16 residues in the CDR3. The V gene's germline CDR1 is SGHVS and CDR2 FQNEAQ. V lost 5 bases, J lost 8 bases, and 19 bases lay in between. DNA for the CDR3: TGTGCCAGCAGCCCAGAGCCGGGGGCGATGCATTCACCCCTCCACTTT. Its protein is CASSPEPGAMHSPLHF.

This clonotype occurred a few times. The chain is built from TRBV5-1 and TRBJ2-7; D remains ambiguous. The V gene's germline CDR1 is SGHRS and CDR2 YFSETQ. CDR3 length equals 13 residues. Trimming cost V 2 bases and J 6 bases, with 12 bases left between them. This CDR3 is CASSFRSEGEQYF. Written as DNA, the CDR3 is TGCGCCAGCAGCTTCCGATCCGAAGGCGAGCAGTACTTC.

A note on this clonotype: One junction end does not reproduce the germline sequence, and a read error may be involved. The gene calls are TRBV7-2 and TRBJ2-7; D is perhaps TRBD1 (6 bases). The CDR3 runs 15 residues. Germline V gives CDR1 SGHTA, CDR2 FQGNSA. CDR3 nucleotide sequence: TGTGCCAGCAGCTCAGCCGGGACAAGCTCCTACGACCAGTACTTC. Amino acids: CASSSAGTSSYDQYF. The complete variable domain, with remaining parts taken from reference TRBV7-2 and TRBJ2-7, reads GAGVSQSPSNKVTEKGKDVELRCDPISGHTALYWYRQSLGQGLEFLIYFQGNSAPDKSGLPSDRFSAERTGGSVSTLTIQRTQQEDSAVYLCASSSAGTSSYDQYFGPGTRLTVT.

This clonotype was recorded many times. The chain combines TRBV5-1 with TRBJ2-7; D is unclear. This CDR3 comprises 11 residues. Trimming removed 4 bases at V and 6 bases at J, with 8 bases between. Germline V gene lookup returns CDR1 SGHRS and CDR2 YFSETQ. The CDR3 sequence: CASSERSEQYF. CDR3 sequence (DNA): TGCGCCAGCAGCGAGCGATCCGAGCAGTACTTC.

The gene calls are TRBV20-1 and TRBJ2-3; TRBD2 aligns across 9 bases. This CDR3 is 14 amino acids long. The J segment lost 8 bases and the V segment lost 0 bases, leaving 6 bases of the junction unmatched. Germline V gives CDR1 DFQATT, CDR2 SNEGSKA (reference sequence). The CDR3 sequence is CSARDLRGGGTQYF. The DNA of the CDR3 is TGCAGTGCTAGAGATCTGCGGGGGGGCGGTACGCAGTATTTT.

This clonotype occurred a few times. The V gene is TRBV7-2, the J gene TRBJ2-7, with D unclear. The CDR3 consists of 13 residues. The germline CDR1 and CDR2 sequences are SGHTA and FQGNSA. Trimming shortened V by 3 bases and J by 3 bases, and 9 bases separated the two germline ends. CDR3 region: CASSFPSGYEQYF. The CDR3, as DNA: TGTGCCAGCAGCTTTCCATCGGGCTACGAGCAGTACTTC.

The chain is built from TRBV2 and TRBJ2-2; perhaps TRBD1 as D (5 bases). With 7 bases removed from V and 6 bases from J, the gap between germline ends came to 6 bases. The CDR3 is 11 amino acids. CDR1 SNHLY and CDR2 FYNNEI come from the germline V gene. DNA for the CDR3: TGTGCCAGCAAAGGGGCCGGGGAGCTGTTTTTT. Its translation is CASKGAGELFF.

This clonotype has only a few counts. The V gene is TRBV4-3, the J gene TRBJ2-3; a possible D gene is TRBD1 (6 bases). The CDR3 has 16 residues. V was pared by 2 bases and J by 1 base, with 13 bases between. Per germline, CDR1 LGHNA and CDR2 YSLEER. The CDR3 DNA reads as TGCGCCAGCAGCCAATCCCCTCGGACAGGCACAGATACGCAGTATTTT. Its translation: CASSQSPRTGTDTQYF.

V usage is TRBV6-2 or TRBV6-3 and J usage is TRBJ1-2; TRBD1 is a possible D gene (6 bases). The germline V gene has CDR1 MNHEY and CDR2 SVGEGT. This CDR3 contains 14 residues. Deletions cut 5 bases from V and 4 bases from J, with 14 bases between. This chain's CDR3 is CASSQLQGSYGYTF. CDR3 sequence (DNA): TGTGCCAGCAGTCAACTACAGGGTTCCTATGGCTACACCTTC.

The CDR3 loop reads CASSDLYTRQGTGNYGYTF. As DNA, the CDR3 is TGTGCCAGCAGTGACCTCTACACACGGCAGGGTACGGGAAACTATGGCTACACCTTC. The chain combines TRBV12-3 or TRBV12-4 with TRBJ1-2; the D gene is possibly TRBD1 (5 bases). The V and J ends lost 5 bases and 2 bases respectively, with 27 bases between them. The CDR3 length is 19 residues.

The CDR3 loop reads CASSALRSSNEQFF. Here the CDR3 DNA reads TGTGCCAGCAGTGCACTAAGGTCTTCCAATGAGCAGTTCTTC. The V call is TRBV25-1, the J call TRBJ2-1, with D unresolved. There are 14 residues in the CDR3. CDR1 MGHDK and CDR2 SYGVNS come from the germline V gene. Trimming cost V 4 bases and J 6 bases, with 13 bases left between them.

This clonotype turned up a few times. The V call is TRBV7-8, the J call TRBJ2-7; maybe TRBD2 (6 bases). This CDR3 comprises 11 residues. With 5 bases removed from V and 10 bases from J, the gap between germline ends came to 12 bases. CDR1 is SGHVS, CDR2 FQNEAQ, per germline. The CDR3 sequence is CASSQPGAQYF. Here the CDR3 DNA reads TGTGCCAGCAGCCAACCGGGAGCCCAGTACTTC.

V is TRBV13 and J is TRBJ2-1; 9 bases fit TRBD2. V lost 6 bases and J lost 6; bases outside the gene matches: 6. The germline V gene has CDR1 PRHDT and CDR2 FYEKMQ (reference sequence). This CDR3 has 14 amino acids. The CDR3 coding sequence is TGTGCCAGCAGTTCCGGGACTAGCTTCAATGAGCAGTTCTTC. Protein: CASSSGTSFNEQFF.

There are a few counts of this clonotype. This rearrangement joins TRBV12-5 to TRBJ2-7; 8 nucleotides agree with TRBD2. The CDR3 sequence is 18 residues long. V lost 2 bases and J lost 5; bases outside the gene matches: 17. The germline V gene has CDR1 LGHNT and CDR2 FRNRAP. The CDR3 DNA follows: TGTGCTAGTGGTTTGAGATTAGCGGGGACGCAGGGGAGAGACGAGCAGTACTTC. This codes for CASGLRLAGTQGRDEQYF.

Comments on this clonotype: This could be a read error, since a much larger clone is one nucleotide away. V gene TRBV25-1 combines with J gene TRBJ2-1; D unresolved. The germline gives CDR1 MGHDK, CDR2 SYGVNS. The ends were cut back, 8 bases at V and 10 bases at J, with 15 bases in the middle. The CDR3 covers 12 residues. CDR3 in DNA: TGTGCCAGCTCCTTGGGGATGCGCGAGCAGTTCTTC. Its translation: CASSLGMREQFF. The full variable domain, completed using reference TRBV25-1 and TRBJ2-1, is EADIYQTPRYLVIGTGKKITLECSQTMGHDKMYWYQQDPGMELHLIHYSYGVNSTEKGDLSSESTVSRIRTEHFPLTLESARPSHTSQYLCASSLGMREQFFGPGTRLTVL.

A few counts support this clonotype. The rearrangement joins TRBV5-1 to TRBJ1-6; TRBD1 matches at 7 bases. The CDR3 loop spans 15 amino acids. J was trimmed by 6 bases and V by 4 bases; bases with no gene match: 7. Germline V gene sequence: CDR1 SGHRS, CDR2 YFSETQ. The CDR3 reads CASSGRQGPNSPLHF. The CDR3, as DNA: TGCGCCAGCAGCGGTCGACAGGGCCCTAATTCACCCCTCCACTTT. Together with reference TRBV5-1 and TRBJ1-6, the CDR3 gives the full variable domain: KAGVTQTPRYLIKTRGQQVTLSCSPISGHRSVSWYQQTPGQGLQFLFEYFSETQRNKGNFPGRFSGRQFSNSRSEMNVSTLELGDSALYLCASSGRQGPNSPLHFGNGTRLTVT.

About this clonotype itself: A read error may produce the germline difference seen at one junction end. The V and J genes are TRBV4-1 and TRBJ1-5, with D perhaps matching TRBD1 (5 bases). This CDR3 is built from 17 residues. The V gene's germline CDR1 is MGHRA and CDR2 YSYEKL. The CDR3 bases are TGCGCCAGCGGCCACCCACTGGGGGGTGGGAGTAATCAGCCCCAGCATTTT. Its translation is CASGHPLGGGSNQPQHF.

V is TRBV7-9 and J is TRBJ2-3; perhaps TRBD2 as D (5 bases). The V and J ends lost 6 bases and 0 bases respectively, with 13 bases between them. The CDR3 consists of 15 residues. Germline V gene sequence: CDR1 SEHNR, CDR2 FQNEAQ (reference sequence). The CDR3 reads CASRIDTGSTDTQYF. The CDR3, as DNA: TGTGCCAGCAGGATCGACACGGGAAGCACAGATACGCAGTATTTT.

The DNA for the CDR3 is TGTGCCAGCAATTTTGGGGGGGGCTCCTACAATGAGCAGTTCTTC. Translation gives CASNFGGGSYNEQFF. The J gene is TRBJ2-1, the V gene TRBV6-4, with TRBD2 matching 7 bases. The J segment lost 0 bases and the V segment lost 7 bases, leaving 6 bases of the junction unmatched. This CDR3 is built from 15 residues. The germline CDR1 and CDR2 sequences are MRHNA and SNTAGT.

The chain combines TRBV4-3 with TRBJ2-3, with D uncertain. The CDR3 is 15 residues long. Between the trimmed V and J ends, which lost 2 bases and 5 bases, there was a span of 14 bases. CDR1 LGHNA and CDR2 YSLEER come from the germline V gene. The CDR3: CASSQNLANIDTQYF. The CDR3 bases are TGCGCCAGCAGCCAAAACCTCGCCAACATAGATACGCAGTATTTT.

This clonotype has just a few counts. This chain connects TRBV12-3 or TRBV12-4 to TRBJ2-5; the D is unclear. The CDR3 length is 13 residues. V lost 1 base and J 4 bases, leaving 7 bases between the germline ends. The CDR3 DNA reads TGTGCCAGCAGTTTAGAGTTTCGAGAGACCCAGTACTTC. Encoded protein: CASSLEFRETQYF.

CDR3 region: CASSGRIRGGGETQYF. The CDR3 DNA is TGTGCCAGCAGCGGAAGGATCAGGGGGGGCGGAGAGACCCAGTACTTC. The chain joins TRBV7-7 to TRBJ2-5; either TRBD1 or TRBD2 may supply D (7 bases each). Germline V gene lookup returns CDR1 SSHAT and CDR2 FNYEAQ (reference sequence). V was trimmed by 5 bases and J by 4 bases, leaving 20 bases between them. The CDR3 sequence is 16 residues long.

DNA for the CDR3: TGTGCCAGCAGAGGAGGACAGCAATACAATCAGCCCCAGCATTTT. As protein: CASRGGQQYNQPQHF. V usage is TRBV6-4 and J usage is TRBJ1-5; D is possibly TRBD1 (6 bases). Deletions cut 6 bases from V and 3 bases from J, with 15 bases between. Germline assignment: CDR1 MRHNA and CDR2 SNTAGT. The CDR3 contains 15 residues.

V and J are TRBV13 and TRBJ2-5, with 7 bases that match TRBD2. With V trimmed by 5 bases and J by 5 bases, 8 bases remained unmatched. Germline V gene sequence: CDR1 PRHDT, CDR2 FYEKMQ (reference sequence). The CDR3 length is 14 residues. The CDR3 region has the DNA TGTGCCAGCAGCCAGCGGGGAGGGCCGGAGACCCAGTACTTC. Protein: CASSQRGGPETQYF.